Sequencing of this T cell receptor (beta chain) was carried out in a study of T-cell memory formation after mild COVID-19. CDR1 and CDR2 from the germline V gene are ENHRY and SYGVKD. The V segment lost 8 bases and the J segment 3 bases; nucleotides outside the gene matches: 7. The CDR3 has 13 residues. TCRdb independently ran MiXCR on the 5' RACE reads; one entry per CDR3 protein. The sample records around 530,000 distinct CDR3 sequences, about 20% being singletons. The genes are TRBV10-3 and TRBJ2-7; 7 nucleotides align to TRBD1. The specimen sequenced was PBMCs or a T cell subset sorted from them (not recorded which). The origin of this receptor is an adult woman who had mild COVID-19 (a few samples of this study predate the infection). Cell type and time point are not known. In nucleotides, the CDR3 is TGTGCCATCTGGAGACAGGGTGACTACGAGCAGTACTTC. It codes for CAIWRQGDYEQYF.